The following is a T cell receptor beta chain sequence with its context. Antigen specificity is unknown. Trimming pared 6 bases from V and 0 bases from J, leaving 8 bases between. CDR1 and CDR2 (germline): MDHEN, SYDVKM. CDR3 length: 13 amino acids. The sample is drawn from a study of metastatic and nonmetastatic thyroid tumors. The wider study: Where malignant and benign thyroid patients were concerned, repertoires were compared across blood and tumor or nodule tissue. Study-level findings and limits: Malignant thyroid tumors reportedly had TCR beta diversity that was significantly higher than in benign nodules, in blood and tumor.

Patients had received no treatment of any kind before thyroid surgery. Original analysis: Built for papillary thyroid cancer, a distant-metastasis classifier drew on CDR3 differences across clinicopathological groups. Using MiXCR, TCRdb re-called clones from the PCR reads. The V and J calls here are based on TCRdb, not the publication. The sample includes tens of thousands of clones, approximately 20% seen only once; the top ten take 3% to 4%. The clonotype originates from a male donor with papillary thyroid cancer or a benign thyroid nodule (not recorded which). Some clones in this sample may be carry-over from other donors' samples. Sequenced input: blood. The V gene is TRBV28, the J gene TRBJ1-1; D ambiguous. CDR3 bases: TGTGCCAGCAGCCTACCATTGAACACTGAAGCTTTCTTT. It translates to CASSLPLNTEAFF.